This section outlines one T cell receptor (beta chain) sequence together with its context. V gave up 6 bases and J gave up 0 bases; unmatched junction bases: 10. Germline assignment: CDR1 MRHNA and CDR2 SNTAGT. This CDR3 comprises 19 residues. Donors were ostensibly healthy at sampling, although undocumented immune exposures were probable. The entry originates in a study of cytomegalovirus exposure and HLA in healthy donors. Study-level information: Findings of an earlier analysis included around 120 million unique TCR beta sequences from roughly 190 million T cells.

The study ran its PCR with 60 Vbeta and 13 Jbeta primers. Assay used: immunoSEQ multiplex PCR; TCRdb lists only in-frame clones, some missing. In all, the sample yields 200,000 to 250,000 clones. The sample comprised PBMCs. The TCR originated in a girl aged 2 to 10 in good health and CMV-seropositive. V usage is TRBV6-4 and J usage is TRBJ2-6, with 11 bases that match TRBD2. Here the CDR3 reads CASSPDSGRGSSGANVLTF. In DNA form, the CDR3 reads TGTGCCAGCAGCCCCGATAGCGGGAGGGGTAGCTCTGGGGCCAACGTCCTGACTTTC.